Below, one T cell receptor beta chain is given with its context. Germline CDR1 is SNHLY and CDR2 is FYNNEI. The CDR3 covers 13 residues. V was pared by 5 bases and J by 4 bases, with 4 bases of the junction left unmatched. TCRdb's table, derived via immunoSEQ multiplex PCR, lists solely in-frame clones and lacks some. The sample has over 650,000 clones, 80% to 90% seen once. The sample is drawn from a study of shared T cell receptors in the human thymus. Separately, the same data were catalogued under a study of human thymus T cells. From that paper: Donors were healthy Finnish babies undergoing corrective operations for congenital heart defects. The thymus tissue came from resections taken during corrective heart surgery. Blood and thymic repertoires both appeared biased in V and J gene usage. Related reports documented highly overlapping thymic repertoires among unrelated individuals.

The rearrangement uses TRBV2 and TRBJ2-7, with 8 bases fitting TRBD1. This TCR was recovered from a boy in the first two years of life with a congenital heart defect. The sample taken for sequencing was thymocytes. The DNA for the CDR3 is TGTGCCAGCAGTTTGGACAGGGTGTACGAGCAGTACTTC. As protein: CASSLDRVYEQYF.